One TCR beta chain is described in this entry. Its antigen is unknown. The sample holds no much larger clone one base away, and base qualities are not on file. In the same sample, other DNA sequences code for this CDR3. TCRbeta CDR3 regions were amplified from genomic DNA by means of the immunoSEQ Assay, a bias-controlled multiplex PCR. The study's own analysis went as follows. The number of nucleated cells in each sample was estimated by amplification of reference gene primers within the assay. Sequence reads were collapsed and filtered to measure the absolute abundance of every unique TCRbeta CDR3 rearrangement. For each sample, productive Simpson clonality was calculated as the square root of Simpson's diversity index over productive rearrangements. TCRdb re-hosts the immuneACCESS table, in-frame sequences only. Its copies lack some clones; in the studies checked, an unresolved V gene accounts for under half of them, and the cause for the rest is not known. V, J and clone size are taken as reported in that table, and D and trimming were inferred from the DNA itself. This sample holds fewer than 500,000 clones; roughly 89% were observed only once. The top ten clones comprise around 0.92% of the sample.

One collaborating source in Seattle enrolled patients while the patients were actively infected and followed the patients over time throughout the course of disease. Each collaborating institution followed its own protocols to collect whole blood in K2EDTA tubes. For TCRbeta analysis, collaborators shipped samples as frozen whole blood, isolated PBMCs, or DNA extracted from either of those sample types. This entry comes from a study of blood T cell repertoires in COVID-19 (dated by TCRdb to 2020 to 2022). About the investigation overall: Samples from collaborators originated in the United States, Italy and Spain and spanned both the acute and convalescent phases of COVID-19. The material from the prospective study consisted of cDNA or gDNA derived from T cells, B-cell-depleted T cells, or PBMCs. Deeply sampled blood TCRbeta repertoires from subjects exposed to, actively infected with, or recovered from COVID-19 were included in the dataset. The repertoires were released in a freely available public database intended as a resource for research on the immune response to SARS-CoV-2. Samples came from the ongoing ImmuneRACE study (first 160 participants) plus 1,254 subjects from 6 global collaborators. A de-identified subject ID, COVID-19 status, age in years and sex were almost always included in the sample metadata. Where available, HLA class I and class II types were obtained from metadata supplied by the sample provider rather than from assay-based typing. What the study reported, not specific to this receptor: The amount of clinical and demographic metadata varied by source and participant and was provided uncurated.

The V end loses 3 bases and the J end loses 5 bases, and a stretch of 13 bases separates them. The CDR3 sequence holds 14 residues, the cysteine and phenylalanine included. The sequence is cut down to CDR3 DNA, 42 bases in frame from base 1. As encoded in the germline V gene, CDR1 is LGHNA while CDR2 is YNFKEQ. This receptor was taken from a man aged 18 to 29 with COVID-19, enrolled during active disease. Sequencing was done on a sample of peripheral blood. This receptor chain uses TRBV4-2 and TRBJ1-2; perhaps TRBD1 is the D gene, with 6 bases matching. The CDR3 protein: CASSQEQGNYGYTF. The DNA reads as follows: TGTGCCAGCAGCCAGGAACAGGGAAATTATGGCTACACCTTC.